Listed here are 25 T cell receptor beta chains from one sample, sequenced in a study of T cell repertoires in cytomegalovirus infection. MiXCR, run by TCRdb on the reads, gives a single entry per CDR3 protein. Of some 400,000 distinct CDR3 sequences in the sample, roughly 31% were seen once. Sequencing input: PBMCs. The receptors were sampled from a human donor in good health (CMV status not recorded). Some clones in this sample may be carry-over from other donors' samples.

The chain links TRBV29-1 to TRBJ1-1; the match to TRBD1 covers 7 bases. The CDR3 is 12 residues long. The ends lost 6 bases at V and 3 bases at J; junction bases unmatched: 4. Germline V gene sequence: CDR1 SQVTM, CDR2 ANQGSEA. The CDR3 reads CSVAQGYTEAFF. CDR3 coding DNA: TGCAGCGTGGCACAGGGGTACACTGAAGCTTTCTTT.

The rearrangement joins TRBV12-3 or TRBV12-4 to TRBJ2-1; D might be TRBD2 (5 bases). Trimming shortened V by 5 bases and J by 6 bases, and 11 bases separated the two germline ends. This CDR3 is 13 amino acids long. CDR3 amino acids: CASSTRDRNEQFF. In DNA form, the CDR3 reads TGTGCCAGCAGTACGAGGGATCGCAATGAGCAGTTCTTC.

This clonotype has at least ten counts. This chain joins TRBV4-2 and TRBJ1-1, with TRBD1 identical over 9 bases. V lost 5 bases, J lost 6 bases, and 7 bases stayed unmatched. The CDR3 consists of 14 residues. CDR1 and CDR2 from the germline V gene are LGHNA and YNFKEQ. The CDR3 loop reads CASSDTGGWAEAFF. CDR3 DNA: TGTGCCAGCAGCGATACAGGGGGCTGGGCTGAAGCTTTCTTT.

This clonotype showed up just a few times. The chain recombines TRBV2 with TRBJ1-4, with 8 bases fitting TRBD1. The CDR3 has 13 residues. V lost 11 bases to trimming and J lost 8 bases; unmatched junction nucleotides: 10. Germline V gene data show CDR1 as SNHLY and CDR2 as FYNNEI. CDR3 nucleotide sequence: TGTGCCTTAACAGGGGGAGTGAGCGAAAAACTGTTTTTT. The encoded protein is CALTGGVSEKLFF.

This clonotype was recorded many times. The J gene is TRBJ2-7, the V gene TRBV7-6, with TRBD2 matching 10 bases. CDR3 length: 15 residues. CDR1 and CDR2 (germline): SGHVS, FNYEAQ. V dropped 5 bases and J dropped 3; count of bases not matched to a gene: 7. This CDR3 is CASSLTSGANYEQYF. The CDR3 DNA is TGTGCCAGCAGCCTTACTAGCGGGGCAAACTACGAGCAGTACTTC.

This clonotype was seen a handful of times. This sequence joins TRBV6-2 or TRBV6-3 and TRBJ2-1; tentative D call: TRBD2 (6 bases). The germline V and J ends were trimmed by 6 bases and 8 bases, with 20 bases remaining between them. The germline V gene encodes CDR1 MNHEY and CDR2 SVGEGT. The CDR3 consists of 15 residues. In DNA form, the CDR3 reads TGTGCCAGCAGACCCCAGCGGCTAGCGTTCCATGAGCAGTTCTTC. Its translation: CASRPQRLAFHEQFF.

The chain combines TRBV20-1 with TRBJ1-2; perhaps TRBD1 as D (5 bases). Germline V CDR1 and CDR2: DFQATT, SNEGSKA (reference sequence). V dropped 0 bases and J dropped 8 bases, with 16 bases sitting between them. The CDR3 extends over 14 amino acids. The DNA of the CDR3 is TGCAGTGCTAGAGATCGGGGCAGGGTGGGCGGCTACACCTTC. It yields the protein CSARDRGRVGGYTF.

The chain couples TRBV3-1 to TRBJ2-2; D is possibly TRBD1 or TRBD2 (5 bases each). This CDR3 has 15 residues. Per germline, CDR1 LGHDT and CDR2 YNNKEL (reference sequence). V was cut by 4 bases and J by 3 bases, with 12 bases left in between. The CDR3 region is CASSPPGRDTGELFF. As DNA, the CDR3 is TGTGCCAGCAGCCCTCCGGGGCGCGACACCGGGGAGCTGTTTTTT.

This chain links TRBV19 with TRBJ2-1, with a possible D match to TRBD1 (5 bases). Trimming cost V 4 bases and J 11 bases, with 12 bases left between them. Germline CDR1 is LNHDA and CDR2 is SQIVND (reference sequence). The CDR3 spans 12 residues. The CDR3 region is CASSRQGSQQFF. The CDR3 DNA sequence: TGTGCCAGTAGTAGGCAGGGATCTCAGCAGTTCTTC. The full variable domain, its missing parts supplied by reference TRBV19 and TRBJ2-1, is DGGITQSPKYLFRKEGQNVTLSCEQNLNHDAMYWYRQDPGQGLRLIYYSQIVNDFQKGDIAEGYSVSREKKESFPLTVTSAQKNPTAFYLCASSRQGSQQFFGPGTRLTVL.

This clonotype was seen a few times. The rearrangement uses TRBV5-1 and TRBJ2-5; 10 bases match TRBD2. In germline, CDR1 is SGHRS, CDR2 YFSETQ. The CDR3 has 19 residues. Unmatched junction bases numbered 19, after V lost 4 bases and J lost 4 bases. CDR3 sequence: CASSRGGASGGAVGETQYF. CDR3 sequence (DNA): TGCGCCAGCAGCCGAGGAGGGGCAAGCGGGGGGGCCGTTGGAGAGACCCAGTACTTC.

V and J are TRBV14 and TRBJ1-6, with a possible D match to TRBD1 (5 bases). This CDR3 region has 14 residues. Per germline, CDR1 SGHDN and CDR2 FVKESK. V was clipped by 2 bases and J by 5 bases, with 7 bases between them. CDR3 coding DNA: TGTGCCAGCAGCCAAATGGGGGATAATTCACCCCTCCACTTT. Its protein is CASSQMGDNSPLHF. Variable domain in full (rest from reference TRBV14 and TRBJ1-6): EAGVTQFPSHSVIEKGQTVTLRCDPISGHDNLYWYRRVMGKEIKFLLHFVKESKQDESGMPNNRFLAERTGGTYSTLKVQPAELEDSGVYFCASSQMGDNSPLHFGNGTRLTVT.

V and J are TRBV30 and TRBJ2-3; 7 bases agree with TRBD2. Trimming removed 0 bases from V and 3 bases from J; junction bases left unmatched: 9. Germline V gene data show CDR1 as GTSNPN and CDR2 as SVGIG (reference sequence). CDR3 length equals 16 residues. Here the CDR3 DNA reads TGTGCCTGGAGTGTACTTGGCGGGGGAGGGACAGATACGCAGTATTTT. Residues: CAWSVLGGGGTDTQYF.

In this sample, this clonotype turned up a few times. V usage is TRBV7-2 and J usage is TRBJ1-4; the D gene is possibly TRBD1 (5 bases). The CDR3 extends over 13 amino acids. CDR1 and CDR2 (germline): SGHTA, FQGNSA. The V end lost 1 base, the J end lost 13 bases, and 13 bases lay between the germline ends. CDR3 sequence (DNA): TGTGCCAGCAGCTTAGTGACAGCAGCGGCACTGTTTTTT. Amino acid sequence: CASSLVTAAALFF.

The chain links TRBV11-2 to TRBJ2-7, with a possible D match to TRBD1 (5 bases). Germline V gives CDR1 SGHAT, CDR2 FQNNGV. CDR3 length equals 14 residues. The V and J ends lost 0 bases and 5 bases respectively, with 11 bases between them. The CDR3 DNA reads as TGTGCCAGCAGCTTAGAAGCAGGGTGGAACGAGCAGTACTTC. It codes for CASSLEAGWNEQYF.

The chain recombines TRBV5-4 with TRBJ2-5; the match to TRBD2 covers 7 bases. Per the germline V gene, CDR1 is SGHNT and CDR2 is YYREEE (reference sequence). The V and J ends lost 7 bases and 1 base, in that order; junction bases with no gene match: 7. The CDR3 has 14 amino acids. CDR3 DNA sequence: TGTGCCAGCGCCTTGGGGAGGGGCCAAGAGACCCAGTACTTC. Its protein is CASALGRGQETQYF.

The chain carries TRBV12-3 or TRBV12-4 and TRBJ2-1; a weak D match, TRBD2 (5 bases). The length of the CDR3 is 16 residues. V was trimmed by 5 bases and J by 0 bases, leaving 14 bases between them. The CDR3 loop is CASSARSAGSYNEQFF. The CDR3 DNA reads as TGTGCCAGCAGTGCCCGCTCCGCGGGCTCCTACAATGAGCAGTTCTTC.

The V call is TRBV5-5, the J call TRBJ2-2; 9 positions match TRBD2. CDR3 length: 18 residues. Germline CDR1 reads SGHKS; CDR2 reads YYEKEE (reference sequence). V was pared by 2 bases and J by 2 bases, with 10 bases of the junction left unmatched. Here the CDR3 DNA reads TGTGCCAGCAGCTTAATCCCTATAGCGGGGGTTAACACCGGGGAGCTGTTTTTT. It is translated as CASSLIPIAGVNTGELFF.

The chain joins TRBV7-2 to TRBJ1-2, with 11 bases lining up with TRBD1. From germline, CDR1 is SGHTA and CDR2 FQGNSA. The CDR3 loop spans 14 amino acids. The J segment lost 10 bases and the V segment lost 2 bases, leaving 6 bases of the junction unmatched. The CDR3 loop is CASSLKPGQGDYTF. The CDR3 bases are TGTGCCAGCAGCTTAAAACCGGGACAGGGGGACTACACCTTC.

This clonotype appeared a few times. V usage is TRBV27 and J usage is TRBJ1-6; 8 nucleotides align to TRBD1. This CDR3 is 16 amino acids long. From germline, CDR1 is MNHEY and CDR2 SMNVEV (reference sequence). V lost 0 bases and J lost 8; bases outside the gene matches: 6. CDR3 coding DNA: TGTGCCAGCAGTTTATCGTACAGGGGGTGGTATTCACCCCTCCACTTT. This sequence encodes CASSLSYRGWYSPLHF.

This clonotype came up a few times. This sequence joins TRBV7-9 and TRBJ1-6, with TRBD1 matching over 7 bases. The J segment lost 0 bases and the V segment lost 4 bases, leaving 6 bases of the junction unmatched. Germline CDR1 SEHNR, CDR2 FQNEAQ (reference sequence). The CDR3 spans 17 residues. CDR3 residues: CASSSGQASSYNSPLHF. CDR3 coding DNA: TGTGCCAGCAGCTCAGGACAGGCGAGCTCCTATAATTCACCCCTCCACTTT.

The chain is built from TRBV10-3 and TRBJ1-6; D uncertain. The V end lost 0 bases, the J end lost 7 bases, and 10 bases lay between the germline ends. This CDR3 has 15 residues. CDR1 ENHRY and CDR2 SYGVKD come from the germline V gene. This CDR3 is CAISESPGPNSPLHF. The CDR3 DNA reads TGTGCCATCAGTGAGTCGCCAGGACCCAATTCACCCCTCCACTTT.

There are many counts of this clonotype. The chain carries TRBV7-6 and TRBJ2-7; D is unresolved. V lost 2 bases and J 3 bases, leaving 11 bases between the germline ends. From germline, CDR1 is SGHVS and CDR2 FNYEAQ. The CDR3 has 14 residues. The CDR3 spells CASSLRPVNYEQYF. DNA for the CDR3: TGTGCCAGCAGCTTACGTCCCGTTAACTACGAGCAGTACTTC.

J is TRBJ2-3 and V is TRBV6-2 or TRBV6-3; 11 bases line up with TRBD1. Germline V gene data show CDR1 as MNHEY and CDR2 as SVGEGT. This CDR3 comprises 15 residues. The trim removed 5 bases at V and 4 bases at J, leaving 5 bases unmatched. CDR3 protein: CASSTGQGASDTQYF. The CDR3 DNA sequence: TGTGCCAGCAGTACCGGACAGGGGGCGTCAGATACGCAGTATTTT.

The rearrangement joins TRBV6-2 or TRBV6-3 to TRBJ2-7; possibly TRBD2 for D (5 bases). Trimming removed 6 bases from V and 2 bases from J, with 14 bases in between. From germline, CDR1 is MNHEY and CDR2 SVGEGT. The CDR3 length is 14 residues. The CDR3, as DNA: TGTGCCAGCAGGGAGATATCCGGGACCTACGAGCAGTACTTC. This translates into CASREISGTYEQYF.

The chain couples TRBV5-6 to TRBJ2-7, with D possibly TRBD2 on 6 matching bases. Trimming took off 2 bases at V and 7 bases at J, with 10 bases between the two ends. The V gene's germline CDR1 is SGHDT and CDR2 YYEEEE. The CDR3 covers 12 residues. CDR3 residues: CASSFLEGEQYF. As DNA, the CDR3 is TGTGCCAGCAGCTTCCTGGAGGGGGAGCAGTACTTC.